These T cell receptor beta chains were read from a single sample in a study of molecular identifiers for immune sequencing clone quantification. TCRdb itself ran the PCR reads through MiXCR, one entry per CDR3 protein. This table holds 5,600 or so distinct CDR3 sequences, 16% found once. The source material was naive CD8+ T cells from blood, with Jurkat cell RNA spiked in. These receptors came from a human donor in good health. Some libraries in this study had Jurkat cell RNA spiked in. Each CDR3 is given without its conserved first and last residue.

j_call v_call cdr3_aa
TRBJ2-1 TRBV28 ASKQRGHNEQF
TRBJ2-3 TRBV19 ASTHGKRGLITDTQY
TRBJ2-3 TRBV11-2 ASSPGTSGTTDTQY
TRBJ1-2 TRBV14 ASSQESARPIYGYT
TRBJ1-1 TRBV7-9 ASSFGTGMEAF
TRBJ2-2 TRBV4-3 ASSQDYSSTGELF
TRBJ2-7 TRBV6-6 ASSAPDAYEQY
TRBJ2-3 TRBV29-1 SVELGFRTDTQY
TRBJ2-7 TRBV28 ASRSVAGPDYEQY
TRBJ1-5 TRBV3-1 ASSPRTGHQPQH
TRBJ2-7 TRBV20-1 SASPIGVSYEQY
TRBJ2-7 TRBV10-3 AIRETGTRSYEQY
TRBJ2-2 TRBV7-2 ASSLVGHLYPGELV
TRBJ1-1 TRBV7-9 ASSFEDRVNTEAF
TRBJ2-7 TRBV6-1 ARLPGHPYYERY
TRBJ2-7 TRBV6-1 ASSASAAGGSYEQY
TRBJ2-7 TRBV5-1 ASSRAGTSGEDYEQY
TRBJ2-6 TRBV4-3 ASSQDRGPLLSGANVLT
TRBJ2-1 TRBV7-9 ASSPPVYNEQF
TRBJ2-7 TRBV20-1 SASPGTSGRTYEQY
TRBJ2-2 TRBV27 ASSLGDNLNTGELF
TRBJ2-5 TRBV15 ATSRGPSAETQY
TRBJ1-5 TRBV11-2 ASSLYGLGNQPQH
TRBJ2-1 TRBV6-5 ASSGLAGYNEQF
TRBJ2-1 TRBV9 ASSDKEYSGGAIGGQF
TRBJ1-1 TRBV11-2 ASSKVNTAAF
TRBJ2-3 TRBV9 ASSPMGTGTDTQY